The rows below give T cell receptor beta chains drawn from one sample of a study of spatial heterogeneity in lung cancer. TCRdb ran MiXCR on the 5' RACE reads and lists one entry per CDR3 protein. Of under 150,000 distinct CDR3 sequences listed, 9.5% to 14% were seen once; the top ten hold approximately 24%. Here the sequenced sample was PBMCs, taken at follow-up. The receptors were sampled from a female donor with early-stage non-small cell lung cancer. Both conserved end residues are part of each CDR3. The D gene is left open where the match is weak. A clone size is listed for some rows: how often the clone was seen (once, few, many), or a class if it is expanded.

d_gene: TRBD2
v_gene: TRBV15
abundance: -
j_gene: TRBJ2-4
CDR3aa: CATGGGGRAKNIQYF
CDR3nt: TGTGCCACCGGTGGGGGAGGGCGAGCCAAAAACATTCAGTACTTC

d_gene: -
v_gene: TRBV7-2
abundance: few
j_gene: TRBJ1-5
CDR3aa: CASSLARTFNQPQHF
CDR3nt: TGTGCCAGCAGCTTAGCTCGCACCTTCAATCAGCCCCAGCATTTT

d_gene: TRBD1
v_gene: TRBV10-2
abundance: -
j_gene: TRBJ1-5
CDR3aa: CASSETPGQGGKPQHF
CDR3nt: TGCGCCAGCAGTGAGACCCCGGGACAGGGGGGAAAACCCCAGCATTTT

d_gene: TRBD1
v_gene: TRBV25-1
abundance: few
j_gene: TRBJ1-2
CDR3aa: CASSAWDRGRSNYGYTF
CDR3nt: TGTGCCAGCAGTGCTTGGGACAGGGGGCGTTCTAACTATGGCTACACCTTC

d_gene: TRBD1
v_gene: TRBV5-1
abundance: -
j_gene: TRBJ1-1
CDR3aa: CASSLGFSTGKNTEAFF
CDR3nt: TGCGCCAGCAGCTTGGGTTTCTCGACAGGGAAGAACACTGAAGCTTTCTTT

d_gene: TRBD1
v_gene: TRBV2
abundance: -
j_gene: TRBJ1-2
CDR3aa: CASRPTGVGFGYGYTF
CDR3nt: TGTGCCAGCAGGCCGACAGGGGTTGGATTCGGCTATGGCTACACCTTC

d_gene: -
v_gene: TRBV7-9
abundance: -
j_gene: TRBJ1-4
CDR3aa: CASSFSKGMEKLFF
CDR3nt: TGTGCCAGCAGCTTTTCAAAGGGTATGGAAAAACTGTTTTTT

d_gene: TRBD2
v_gene: TRBV6-2/TRBV6-3
abundance: few
j_gene: TRBJ2-7
CDR3aa: CASSYGAAGGSYEQYF
CDR3nt: TGTGCCAGCAGTTATGGTGCCGCGGGAGGATCCTACGAGCAGTACTTC

d_gene: -
v_gene: TRBV30
abundance: few
j_gene: TRBJ1-1
CDR3aa: CAWSVSPEAFF
CDR3nt: TGTGCCTGGAGTGTAAGTCCTGAAGCTTTCTTT

d_gene: TRBD1
v_gene: TRBV27
abundance: -
j_gene: TRBJ2-2
CDR3aa: CASSLGDRGAGELFF
CDR3nt: TGTGCCAGCAGTTTAGGGGACAGGGGCGCCGGGGAGCTGTTTTTT

d_gene: -
v_gene: TRBV7-2
abundance: -
j_gene: TRBJ2-2
CDR3aa: CASSPPLARELFF
CDR3nt: TGTGCCAGCAGCCCCCCCCTAGCTAGGGAGCTGTTTTTT

d_gene: -
v_gene: TRBV4-1
abundance: few
j_gene: TRBJ1-1
CDR3aa: CASSQFPLNTEAFF
CDR3nt: TGCGCCAGCAGCCAATTCCCATTGAACACTGAAGCTTTCTTT

d_gene: -
v_gene: TRBV19
abundance: many
j_gene: TRBJ2-3
CDR3aa: CASSPRRAGTDTQYF
CDR3nt: TGTGCCAGTAGCCCGAGGAGGGCCGGGACAGATACGCAGTATTTT

d_gene: TRBD1
v_gene: TRBV19
abundance: many
j_gene: TRBJ2-3
CDR3aa: CASNLQGTDTQYF
CDR3nt: TGTGCCAGTAATTTACAGGGGACAGATACGCAGTATTTT

d_gene: -
v_gene: TRBV7-2
abundance: few
j_gene: TRBJ1-4
CDR3aa: CASSPSTGFNEKLFF
CDR3nt: TGTGCCAGCAGCCCATCAACAGGGTTTAATGAAAAACTGTTTTTT

d_gene: TRBD1
v_gene: TRBV11-2
abundance: many
j_gene: TRBJ2-3
CDR3aa: CASSPRSTGGGTDTQYF
CDR3nt: TGTGCCAGCAGCCCACGTTCCACAGGGGGCGGAACAGATACGCAGTATTTT

d_gene: -
v_gene: TRBV6-6
abundance: many
j_gene: TRBJ1-3
CDR3aa: CASRTGGTGNTIYF
CDR3nt: TGTGCCAGCAGGACTGGGGGGACTGGAAACACCATATATTTT

d_gene: -
v_gene: TRBV29-1
abundance: few
j_gene: TRBJ1-2
CDR3aa: CSVEDRWAGYTF
CDR3nt: TGCAGCGTTGAAGATCGGTGGGCTGGCTACACCTTC

d_gene: -
v_gene: TRBV28
abundance: few
j_gene: TRBJ1-5
CDR3aa: CASSFFRGNQPQHF
CDR3nt: TGTGCCAGCAGTTTTTTTAGAGGCAATCAGCCCCAGCATTTT

d_gene: -
v_gene: TRBV5-1
abundance: -
j_gene: TRBJ2-2
CDR3aa: CASSSGTFTGELFF
CDR3nt: TGCGCCAGCAGCTCCGGGACTTTCACCGGGGAGCTGTTTTTT

d_gene: -
v_gene: TRBV24-1
abundance: -
j_gene: TRBJ2-5
CDR3aa: CATSEAMGCQETQYF
CDR3nt: TGTGCCACCAGTGAAGCAATGGGATGTCAAGAGACCCAGTACTTC

d_gene: -
v_gene: TRBV7-9
abundance: many
j_gene: TRBJ2-1
CDR3aa: CASSLPRPRASYNEQFF
CDR3nt: TGTGCCAGCAGCTTACCCCGACCGCGGGCATCCTACAATGAGCAGTTCTTC

d_gene: TRBD1
v_gene: TRBV30
abundance: many
j_gene: TRBJ1-4
CDR3aa: CAWSGTGVEKLFF
CDR3nt: TGTGCCTGGAGCGGGACAGGGGTTGAAAAACTGTTTTTT

d_gene: TRBD1
v_gene: TRBV6-5
abundance: few
j_gene: TRBJ1-6
CDR3aa: CASSYSPGGSPLHF
CDR3nt: TGTGCCAGCAGTTACTCGCCAGGGGGTTCACCCCTCCACTTT

d_gene: -
v_gene: TRBV10-3
abundance: few
j_gene: TRBJ2-5
CDR3aa: CAISDDGAGQETQYF
CDR3nt: TGTGCCATCAGTGATGATGGGGCAGGGCAAGAGACCCAGTACTTC

d_gene: -
v_gene: TRBV6-5
abundance: many
j_gene: TRBJ1-1
CDR3aa: CASRNQGWAFF
CDR3nt: TGTGCCAGCAGAAATCAGGGATGGGCTTTCTTT

d_gene: -
v_gene: TRBV27
abundance: few
j_gene: TRBJ2-5
CDR3aa: CASSLVGVETQYF
CDR3nt: TGTGCCAGCAGTTTAGTCGGGGTGGAGACCCAGTACTTC

d_gene: -
v_gene: TRBV5-1
abundance: many
j_gene: TRBJ2-5
CDR3aa: CASSYGVGTPETQYF
CDR3nt: TGCGCCAGCAGCTATGGTGTTGGCACCCCAGAGACCCAGTACTTC

d_gene: TRBD2
v_gene: TRBV7-8
abundance: -
j_gene: TRBJ2-1
CDR3aa: CASSPTSGSWYEQFF
CDR3nt: TGTGCCAGCAGCCCAACTAGCGGGAGTTGGTATGAGCAGTTCTTC

d_gene: TRBD1
v_gene: TRBV10-3
abundance: few
j_gene: TRBJ2-5
CDR3aa: CAISESGGVRGISETQYF
CDR3nt: TGTGCCATCAGTGAGTCGGGTGGAGTCAGGGGGATATCAGAGACCCAGTACTTC

d_gene: -
v_gene: TRBV19
abundance: -
j_gene: TRBJ2-1
CDR3aa: CASSIIYSSYNEQFF
CDR3nt: TGTGCCAGTAGTATCATCTACAGCTCCTACAATGAGCAGTTCTTC

d_gene: TRBD2
v_gene: TRBV5-5
abundance: few
j_gene: TRBJ2-2
CDR3aa: CASSLAAGVLGELFF
CDR3nt: TGTGCCAGCAGCTTGGCAGCGGGAGTTCTCGGGGAGCTGTTTTTT

d_gene: -
v_gene: TRBV18
abundance: -
j_gene: TRBJ1-6
CDR3aa: CASSPEGLAGLSYNSPLHF
CDR3nt: TGTGCCAGCTCACCAGAGGGGCTGGCCGGCCTCTCCTATAATTCACCCCTCCACTTT

d_gene: -
v_gene: TRBV7-2
abundance: many
j_gene: TRBJ2-1
CDR3aa: CASSSPRQWIEQFF
CDR3nt: TGTGCCAGCAGCTCCCCCCGACAGTGGATTGAGCAGTTCTTC

d_gene: -
v_gene: TRBV18
abundance: many
j_gene: TRBJ2-1
CDR3aa: CASSFNNEQFF
CDR3nt: TGTGCCAGCTCCTTCAACAATGAGCAGTTCTTC

d_gene: -
v_gene: TRBV5-1
abundance: many
j_gene: TRBJ2-5
CDR3aa: CASSLGTQETQYF
CDR3nt: TGCGCCAGCAGCTTGGGAACCCAAGAGACCCAGTACTTC

d_gene: -
v_gene: TRBV4-3
abundance: -
j_gene: TRBJ1-3
CDR3aa: CASSQDTFSGNTIYF
CDR3nt: TGCGCCAGCAGCCAAGATACCTTCTCTGGAAACACCATATATTTT

d_gene: -
v_gene: TRBV7-9
abundance: many
j_gene: TRBJ1-2
CDR3aa: CASLRPGGYGYTF
CDR3nt: TGTGCCAGCTTGCGGCCAGGTGGTTATGGCTACACCTTC

d_gene: TRBD1
v_gene: TRBV11-1
abundance: -
j_gene: TRBJ2-1
CDR3aa: CASSYPGQGYNEQLF
CDR3nt: TGTGCCAGCAGCTACCCGGGACAGGGTTACAATGAGCAGCTCTTC

d_gene: -
v_gene: TRBV7-9
abundance: -
j_gene: TRBJ2-1
CDR3aa: CASSQDGGRNEQFF
CDR3nt: TGTGCCAGCAGCCAGGACGGGGGAAGGAATGAGCAGTTCTTC

d_gene: TRBD2
v_gene: TRBV3-1
abundance: few
j_gene: TRBJ2-3
CDR3aa: CASSPGLVQYF
CDR3nt: TGTGCCAGCAGTCCTGGACTAGTTCAGTATTTT

d_gene: -
v_gene: TRBV20-1
abundance: few
j_gene: TRBJ2-3
CDR3aa: CSARFPGGNTDTQYF
CDR3nt: TGCAGTGCTAGATTCCCCGGCGGGAACACAGATACGCAGTATTTT

d_gene: -
v_gene: TRBV28
abundance: few
j_gene: TRBJ2-3
CDR3aa: CASSLGGQTDTQYF
CDR3nt: TGTGCCAGCAGTTTGGGAGGACAGACAGATACGCAGTATTTT

d_gene: TRBD1
v_gene: TRBV5-5
abundance: -
j_gene: TRBJ1-5
CDR3aa: CASSLVGTGANNQPQHF
CDR3nt: TGTGCCAGCAGCTTGGTCGGGACAGGGGCCAACAATCAGCCCCAGCATTTT

d_gene: -
v_gene: TRBV5-5
abundance: -
j_gene: TRBJ1-5
CDR3aa: CASSLAPGKIGQPQHF
CDR3nt: TGTGCCAGCAGCTTGGCGCCAGGGAAAATTGGGCAGCCCCAGCATTTT